This T cell receptor (beta chain) was sequenced in a study of CD8 T cells in ankylosing spondylitis (dated by TCRdb to the late 2010s). Broadly, across the study: The study set out to find disease-linked TCR variants by profiling T cell receptor beta repertoires in ankylosing spondylitis patients and healthy donors. The full study cohort comprised around 23 ankylosing spondylitis patients and 85 to 120 healthy donors. Peripheral blood was sampled, and synovial fluid was also collected from ankylosing spondylitis patients.

The investigation overall reported the following: A TCR beta motif of several highly homologous amino acid variants appeared characteristic of blood from ankylosing spondylitis patients. Significant enrichment of the disease-linked clones was reported in matched synovial fluid samples from ankylosing spondylitis patients. A CD8+ phenotype was shown by the disease-linked clones, which were found at relatively low frequencies in peripheral blood. Some of the motif variants had been reported before in the synovial fluid and blood of reactive arthritis patients, a finding that suggests common disease-initiation mechanisms.

V has 4 bases trimmed and J has 9 bases trimmed; junction bases matching no gene number 7. The germline V gene gives CDR1 as SGDLS and CDR2 as YYNGEE. Reading from cysteine to phenylalanine, the CDR3 counts 15 amino acids. Kept here is only the CDR3 DNA, which spans 45 bases and is read in frame from base 1. TCRdb shows the sequencer as Illumina HiSeq 2500. Quantitative 5'-RACE with molecular barcodes was used to prepare TCR beta libraries. As for how the authors treated the data: Disease-linked TCR variants were identified with a new computational method built on a probabilistic model of VDJ rearrangement. TCRdb reprocessing: public reads trimmed at Q25 with fastp, clones called with MiXCR, in-frame beta chains kept. Rows with a matching CDR3 protein are joined into one entry that keeps the most common DNA and genes. V and J calls and clone size were set by TCRdb, not the authors. Present in this sample are 240,000 or so distinct CDR3 sequences, roughly 10% of which were seen just once. Roughly 6.8% of the sample is held by the ten biggest clonotypes.

This clonotype has a count of ten or more. This receptor's antigen is unknown. Nothing much larger sits one base from this clone, and base qualities are not available. The chain is encoded by TRBV9 joined to TRBJ2-1; 13 of the junction bases match TRBD2. Sequenced: blood, either unsorted or a sorted T cell fraction (not recorded which). This TCR was sampled from a male donor with ankylosing spondylitis or in good health (not recorded which). The bases are TGTGCCAGCAGCTCTGGACTAGCGGGAGCTCCTGAGCAGTTCTTC. Its translation reads: CASSSGLAGAPEQFF. Full variable domain (CDR3 extended with the reference TRBV9 and TRBJ2-1 proteins): DSGVTQTPKHLITATGQRVTLRCSPRSGDLSVYWYQQSLDQGLQFLIQYYNGEERAKGNILERFSAQQFPDLHSELNLSSLELGDSALYFCASSSGLAGAPEQFFGPGTRLTVL.